This TCR beta chain was documented in a study of cytomegalovirus exposure and HLA in healthy donors listed by TCRdb under 2017. The study in broad terms: According to an earlier analysis of 550 to 750 of the donors, 150 million to 200 million T cells yielded 90 million to 140 million unique TCR beta sequences and about 300 Gb of sequence data. The study profiled the T cell repertoires of 666 subjects by immunosequencing and related them to cytomegalovirus serostatus. The study was designed to test whether signatures of past pathogen exposure could be identified by cataloging public T cell receptors. All discovery cohort repertoires had been generated on a single sequencing platform. Donor age, sex, ethnicity and CMV serostatus were compiled alongside the repertoire data. About 280 gigabases of sequencing data and around 85 million unique TCR sequences made up an early release that covered around 640 HLA-typed donors. A later analysis re-examined previously published TCR beta repertoires from more than 600 donors and added high-resolution HLA genotyping to investigate patterns of TCR occurrence. On average, over 200,000 unique TCR beta nucleotide sequences were sequenced per donor among some 430 genotyped donors of the cohort, with 15% to 20% of those sequences being non-productive. A later genetic analysis took genome-wide SNP genotypes for about 65% of the 666 donors and used that subset as a discovery cohort. Several DR-DQ haplotypes were treated as single units for association and clustering because of strong linkage in the cohort. Typing coverage varied by locus: about 620-640 donors for A, B, C, DRB1 and DQB1; roughly 510 for DQA1; more than 600 for DPA1; more than 450 for DPB1. To predict cytomegalovirus infection status, the study brought together high-throughput TCR immunosequencing, statistical association of individual TCRs with disease status, and machine learning. Along with the roughly 610-subject first cohort, a separate validation cohort of over 90 different subjects was used. Both class I and class II loci were covered by HLA typing, at four-digit resolution. The genetic ancestry cluster associated with self-reported Caucasian donors included 81% of the roughly 410 genotyped donors. In the later analysis, no new phenotypic data were used to find candidate immune exposures; instead, reliance was placed on TCR beta sequences and their occurrence across donors. To decide whether each TCR beta V gene segment behaved as functional or pseudogenic, an earlier analysis of nearly 600 of the donors relied on high-throughput TCR beta sequencing. Broader findings and caveats from the paper: Several of the top co-occurrence clusters appeared to be linked to parvovirus B19, influenza, CMV and Epstein-Barr virus, according to a later analysis. The study gave a list of 150 to 200 TCR beta chains associated with cytomegalovirus. In vitro tests confirmed that a few of the cytomegalovirus-associated TCR beta chains recognize cytomegalovirus antigens. In a later analysis, TCR association rates were found to vary across HLA loci, with the most associated TCRs seen for DRB1 alleles and the fewest for HLA-C alleles. A further reported finding was that TCR beta sequences accurately predicted the HLA-A and HLA-B alleles for most subjects in the first cohort. V-gene and J-gene trimming of TCR beta chains was associated with a missense DCLRE1C variant in a later genetic analysis, and the association was replicated in an independent cohort. The cohort was sequenced for TCR beta chains only, and without alpha or paired-chain data the features that could be detected were limited. A later genetic analysis reported fewer N-insertions in productive TCRs among donors in an Asian-associated ancestry cluster than the roughly 640-donor mean. The sequencing pipeline was judged likely to have produced a cluster of highly shared sequence variants as a technical artifact. The presence/absence analyses assumed that sequencing depth was roughly uniform across donors, and that assumption may not be true. In a later analysis, HLA-associated TCR beta chains were found to be more clonally expanded and to have lower generation probabilities than equally common non-associated chains. Correlated functional status among segregating V segments might reflect linkage disequilibrium, but an unknown experimental factor could not be ruled out. In a later analysis, some 17,000 TCR beta sequences were associated with specific HLA alleles at a false discovery rate of 0.05. CMV serostatus was the only immune exposure information available for the cohort. The authors suggested that the approach could potentially be extended to other disease states and immunological phenotypes. In an earlier analysis of 450 to 750 of the donors, most TCR beta V segments appeared in productive rearrangements about 87% or about 30% of the time, broadly matching IMGT annotations. The 87-base-pair reads could not distinguish some IMGT-functional V segments, including TRBV6-2 and TRBV6-3, so those segments were excluded. A later analysis found that most CMV-associated TCR beta chains appeared HLA-restricted, with HLA associations seemingly driven largely by CMV exposure. Cytomegalovirus status was reported to be diagnosed by the classifier with high specificity and sensitivity in both the original and validation cohorts. Because some donors lacked HLA typing at each locus, the association tests relied only on the typed subset. The earlier analysis of approximately 590 of the donors excluded approximately 17 rarely observed V segments, including chromosome 9 orphons, because counts were too low. Assigning TCR associations to individual alleles was difficult when HLA alleles, especially DR and DQ, strongly co-occurred. Most TCR sequences were seen in very few donors, while some public TCRs were found in many individuals.

With regard to this clone: This receptor's antigen is unknown. Per-base qualities were not stored, and no clone one base away is much larger.

In total, around 600 healthy bone marrow donors made up the cohort. All cohort members were sampled while nominally healthy, although unrecorded immune exposures were likely present. The donor tested CMV seropositive, placing the donor among the 289 seropositive members of the cohort. Every donor gave a peripheral blood sample, and the peripheral blood mononuclear cells from that sample were used for TCR beta sequencing. The Qiagen DNeasy Blood Extraction Kit was used to extract genomic DNA from the blood cell samples. V and J are truncated by 0 bases and 7 bases respectively, leaving an intervening sequence of 8 bases. CDR1 SGDLS and CDR2 YYNGEE are derived from the germline V gene. The CDR3, cysteine through phenylalanine, is 13 amino acids long. The kept DNA is CDR3 alone, 39 bases in frame from the first base. Libraries were built with the immunoSEQ multiplex PCR assay. The multiplex PCR relied on a mix of 60 forward primers for TCR Vbeta segments and 13 reverse primers for TCR Jbeta segments. A multiplex PCR assay on genomic DNA amplified the CDR3 region of rearranged TCR beta genes. The Illumina HiSeq System was used to sequence the amplified TCR beta libraries as 87-base-pair reads. In the paper's pipeline: In a later analysis, 70 million to 95 million unique TCR beta chains were counted across the roughly 700 repertoires, and roughly 11 million of these chains were shared by at least two donors. To remove PCR and sequencing errors, raw reads were error-corrected and collapsed into unique sequences using a nearest-neighbor algorithm that merged closely related sequences. Alignment of CDR3 sequences to IMGT reference sequences was used to assign V, D and J gene segments. Each retained sequence needed at least a six-nucleotide match to both a V gene segment and a J gene segment. Rearrangements were called productive when the CDR3 lacked stop codons and stayed in frame with V and J; all others were non-productive. CDR3 was defined according to IMGT convention as the region running from the second conserved V-encoded cysteine to the conserved J-encoded phenylalanine. Sequences without an unambiguous match to a single V gene segment were excluded from the earlier analysis of about 640 of the donors. In an earlier analysis of approximately 500 of the donors, a V segment was called functional when productive rearrangements were above 56.7%, and segregating when the standard deviation between donors exceeded 5%. To diagnose cytomegalovirus status from the catalog of TCR beta chain sequences, a statistical classification framework was built. In a later analysis, TCR nucleotide sequences were compared against IMGT/GENE-DB human TR gene sequences so that V and J genes could be assigned. The TCRdist pipeline was used in a later analysis to assign CDR3 sequences and most-parsimonious VDJ recombination scenarios. In a later analysis, every TCR beta chain was defined by the combination of its CDR3 amino acid sequence and its V-gene family, and reads without a unique V-gene family were dropped. As a way to deal with suspected cross-contamination and a sequencing artifact, a later analysis dropped roughly 620 nucleotide sequences that were highly shared and had low generation probability. In a later analysis, a clonal expansion index was calculated for each public chain from normalized within-repertoire ranks of inferred template counts. In a later analysis, generation probabilities were computed with a VDJ recombination model fitted to out-of-frame rearrangements, and the resulting probabilities were checked against IGoR. Hypergeometric tests were used in a later analysis to score TCR-TCR, TCR-HLA and TCR-CMV co-occurrence, with a repertoire-size bias correction applied to the TCR pairs. False discovery rates were estimated in a later analysis by permuting HLA or CMV assignments 20 times. In a later analysis, co-occurring TCRs were grouped with DBSCAN, and TCRdist sequence similarity was added when clustering was performed within HLA-allele-positive subsets. For co-occurrence clustering, repertoires with fewer than 30,000 or more than 120,000 public chains were excluded, along with a handful of repertoires with anomalous nucleotide sharing. TCRdb retrieved this table from immuneACCESS and kept in-frame rearrangements only. Not all clones are present; in checked studies, unresolved V genes account for under half, and no reason is known for the remainder. The V and J calls and clone size come from that table; D and trimming were worked out from the DNA. The sample includes 150,000 to 200,000 clones, with 77% observed a single time. Roughly 7% of the sample goes to the ten largest clones.

The sequence came from a male donor in good health and CMV-seropositive. Sequencing input: PBMCs. This receptor chain uses TRBV9 and TRBJ1-5; no D gene can be assigned with confidence. The DNA sequence follows: TGTGCCAGCAGCGTAGCGGAGCTGCAGCCCCAGCATTTT. This encodes CASSVAELQPQHF.